The 25 T cell receptor beta chains below come from one sample, sequenced in a study of cytomegalovirus exposure and HLA in healthy donors. PCR involved 60 Vbeta and 13 Jbeta primers. Method: immunoSEQ multiplex PCR; TCRdb's copy keeps in-frame clones and lacks some. Here the sample spans about 150,000 clones, 80% being singletons. Sequenced input: PBMCs. Every receptor here comes from a man aged 25 to 40 in good health and CMV-seropositive.

The chain employs TRBV6-1 and TRBJ1-1; 11 bases are shared with TRBD1. This CDR3 spans 13 amino acids. CDR1 is MNHNS, CDR2 SASEGT, per germline. Losses at the gene ends were 3 bases for V and 10 bases for J; bases not matched to a gene: 4. For the CDR3, the DNA is TGTGCCAGCAGTGATAGGACAGGGGGCGTAGCTTTCTTT. Its protein is CASSDRTGGVAFF.

This clone appeared a single time. This chain links TRBV18 with TRBJ2-7; 9 bases fit TRBD1. The CDR3 covers 16 residues. V shed 1 base and J 1 base; nucleotides not matched to a gene: 5. From germline, CDR1 is KGHSH and CDR2 LQKENI. The chain's CDR3 is CASSPRAGTGSYEQYF. The CDR3, as DNA: TGTGCCAGCTCACCACGAGCCGGGACAGGGTCCTACGAGCAGTACTTC.

V usage is TRBV18 and J usage is TRBJ2-4, with a possible D match to TRBD1 (6 bases). The ends were cut back, 3 bases at V and 0 bases at J, with 9 bases in the middle. Germline CDR1 KGHSH, CDR2 LQKENI. This CDR3 is built from 15 residues. The CDR3 bases are TGTGCCAGCTCACCGACAGGCCTAGCCAAAAACATTCAGTACTTC. Protein product: CASSPTGLAKNIQYF. The whole variable domain, filled in from reference TRBV18 and TRBJ2-4, reads NAGVMQNPRHLVRRRGQEARLRCSPMKGHSHVYWYRQLPEEGLKFMVYLQKENIIDESGMPKERFSAEFPKEGPSILRIQQVVRGDSAAYFCASSPTGLAKNIQYFGAGTRLSVL.

The chain uses TRBV7-2 and TRBJ2-4, with TRBD1 as a possible D gene (6 bases). V was cut by 1 base and J by 8 bases, with 9 bases left in between. The CDR3 loop spans 13 amino acids. Germline V gene sequence: CDR1 SGHTA, CDR2 FQGNSA. The CDR3 is CASSLDRVDIQYF. CDR3 nucleotide sequence: TGTGCCAGCAGCTTAGACAGGGTGGACATTCAGTACTTC.

This chain links TRBV21-1 with TRBJ2-3; the listed D gene, TRBD1, was not tested against the DNA. TRBV21-1 has pseudogene status. The CDR3 totals 17 residues. CDR3: CASSKERHQGNPDTQYF. In nucleotides, the CDR3 is TGTGCCAGCAGCAAAGAAAGACATCAGGGGAACCCAGATACGCAGTATTTT.

The rearrangement joins TRBV27 to TRBJ2-2, with 10 bases that match TRBD2. In germline, CDR1 is MNHEY, CDR2 SMNVEV (reference sequence). V trimming: 6 bases; J trimming: 8 bases; junction bases outside the gene matches: 6. This CDR3 is built from 14 residues. The chain's CDR3 is CASRVAGGAGELFF. The CDR3 DNA reads TGTGCCAGCAGGGTAGCGGGAGGTGCGGGGGAGCTGTTTTTT.

This chain uses TRBV4-2 with TRBJ2-2; TRBD2 is a possible D gene (6 bases). V lost 3 bases and J lost 4, with 21 bases in between. Looked up from germline, CDR1 is LGHNA and CDR2 is YNFKEQ. The CDR3 spans 18 residues. The CDR3 reads CASSQEEGIWWSTGELFF. The CDR3 DNA follows: TGTGCCAGCAGCCAGGAGGAGGGGATCTGGTGGAGCACCGGGGAGCTGTTTTTT.

The CDR3 bases are TGCAGCGTTGAAGGGCTTGGGGGCCCCGATGAAAAACTGTTTTTT. This encodes CSVEGLGGPDEKLFF. The chain links TRBV29-1 to TRBJ1-4; possibly TRBD1 for D (6 bases). Germline V gene sequence: CDR1 SQVTM, CDR2 ANQGSEA. V shed 1 base and J shed 6 bases, with 15 bases lying between them. The CDR3 totals 15 residues.

V is TRBV18 and J is TRBJ2-1, with 10 positions matching TRBD1. The V gene end was trimmed by 0 bases and the J gene end by 15 bases; junction bases not matched to a gene: 11. This CDR3 is built from 15 residues. Germline V gene lookup returns CDR1 KGHSH and CDR2 LQKENI. In DNA form, the CDR3 reads TGTGCCAGCTCACCACCTGACAGGGGGCCGGAGAAAATGTTCTTC. Translating it yields CASSPPDRGPEKMFF.

This clone showed up just once. Its ends do not fully match the called genes, so a read error is possible. The J gene is TRBJ2-5, the V gene TRBV7-7; 12 bases fit TRBD2. Germline CDR1 reads SSHAT; CDR2 reads FNYEAQ (reference sequence). This CDR3 contains 18 residues. The CDR3, as DNA: TGTGCTAGCAGCCCGTATTCTAGCGGGAGGGGCGAGTCAGAGACCCAGTACTTC. Translating gives CASSPYSSGRGESETQYF.

CDR3 bases: TGTGCCAGCAGTTCACACGGGGATAGCGGGAGAGCCTACGAGCAGTACTTC. Translated, it gives CASSSHGDSGRAYEQYF. This chain connects TRBV27 to TRBJ2-7; 9 bases are a match to TRBD2. Unmatched junction bases numbered 12, after V lost 4 bases and J lost 2 bases. CDR1 is MNHEY and CDR2 is SMNVEV in the germline V gene (reference sequence). This CDR3 contains 17 residues.

The rearrangement joins TRBV7-2 to TRBJ2-1; D ambiguous. The CDR3 runs to 13 residues. Germline assignment: CDR1 SGHTA and CDR2 FQGNSA. Trimming pared 1 base from V and 10 bases from J, leaving 11 bases between. The CDR3 DNA reads TGTGCCAGCAGCTTAGTTCGCGGCGACGAGCAGTTCTTC. The encoded protein is CASSLVRGDEQFF. Using reference TRBV7-2 and TRBJ2-1 for the parts outside the CDR3, the full variable domain is GAGVSQSPSNKVTEKGKDVELRCDPISGHTALYWYRQSLGQGLEFLIYFQGNSAPDKSGLPSDRFSAERTGGSVSTLTIQRTQQEDSAVYLCASSLVRGDEQFFGPGTRLTVL.

The chain links TRBV11-2 to TRBJ2-1; 11 bases fit TRBD2. With V trimmed by 1 base and J by 1 base, 3 bases remained unmatched. Germline V lookup: CDR1 SGHAT, CDR2 FQNNGV. There are 17 residues in the CDR3. Here the CDR3 reads CASSLVASGRSYNEQFF. In DNA form, the CDR3 reads TGTGCCAGCAGCTTAGTGGCTAGCGGGAGGTCCTACAATGAGCAGTTCTTC.

This chain links TRBV7-9 with TRBJ2-1; no firm D call. CDR1 SEHNR and CDR2 FQNEAQ come from the germline V gene (reference sequence). The length of the CDR3 is 13 residues. With 5 bases removed from V and 7 bases from J, the gap between germline ends came to 12 bases. CDR3 residues: CASSPGVENEQFF. Written as DNA, the CDR3 is TGTGCCAGCAGCCCCGGAGTAGAGAATGAGCAGTTCTTC.

The rearrangement joins TRBV7-8 to TRBJ2-5; D might be TRBD2 (5 bases). CDR1 and CDR2 (germline): SGHVS, FQNEAQ. The CDR3 has 16 amino acids. The ends were cut back, 4 bases at V and 3 bases at J, with 18 bases in the middle. The CDR3 protein is CASSSHAILVEETQYF. CDR3 coding DNA: TGTGCCAGCAGCTCCCACGCCATACTAGTAGAAGAGACCCAGTACTTC.

The chain combines TRBV5-1 with TRBJ2-3, with 10 nucleotides matching TRBD2. CDR3 length equals 14 residues. Germline assignment: CDR1 SGHRS and CDR2 YFSETQ. Trimming cost V 2 bases and J 5 bases; bases outside gene matches: 2. The CDR3 is CASSFVAGGDTQYF. In DNA form, the CDR3 reads TGCGCCAGCAGCTTCGTAGCGGGAGGAGATACGCAGTATTTT.

The chain combines TRBV2 with TRBJ2-1; D is perhaps TRBD1 (6 bases). V was pared by 0 bases and J by 13 bases, with 13 bases between. Germline V gene sequence: CDR1 SNHLY, CDR2 FYNNEI. This CDR3 comprises 13 residues. CDR3 amino acids: CASSEARRTEQFF. The CDR3 DNA follows: TGTGCCAGCAGTGAAGCGAGACGGACAGAACAGTTCTTC.

V usage is TRBV30 and J usage is TRBJ1-1; D gene unclear. The CDR3 has 11 residues. Trimming cost V 2 bases and J 5 bases, with 6 bases left between them. Germline CDR1 and CDR2: GTSNPN and SVGIG (reference sequence). The CDR3 region has the DNA TGTGCCTGGAGTAGAGGGACTGAAGCTTTCTTT. It encodes CAWSRGTEAFF.

The chain links TRBV5-1 to TRBJ2-1; 7 bases match TRBD1. This CDR3 comprises 16 residues. V lost 0 bases, J lost 2 bases, and 5 bases stayed unmatched. Germline V gene data show CDR1 as SGHRS and CDR2 as YFSETQ. CDR3 sequence: CASSLARGPTYNEQFF. CDR3 DNA: TGCGCCAGCAGCTTGGCAAGGGGGCCTACCTACAATGAGCAGTTCTTC.

The V and J genes are TRBV6-1 and TRBJ2-5; D is unclear. Germline CDR1 is MNHNS and CDR2 is SASEGT. Trimming removed 4 bases from V and 5 bases from J, with 11 bases in between. CDR3 length equals 13 residues. CDR3 in DNA: TGTGCCAGCAGTGGAGGATTAGAGGAGACCCAGTACTTC. It encodes CASSGGLEETQYF.

This clone was observed a handful of times. V usage is TRBV28 and J usage is TRBJ2-6; possibly TRBD1 for D (6 bases). From germline, CDR1 is MDHEN and CDR2 SYDVKM. CDR3 length: 15 amino acids. Trimming left V 4 bases short and J 4 bases short, with 11 bases between. CDR3 protein: CASSYTGTGANVLTF. The CDR3 nucleotides are TGTGCCAGCAGTTATACAGGGACCGGGGCCAACGTCCTGACTTTC.

This chain links TRBV5-1 with TRBJ1-1; D remains unclear. Looked up from germline, CDR1 is SGHRS and CDR2 is YFSETQ. The CDR3 is 15 amino acids. The germline V and J ends were trimmed by 0 bases and 0 bases, with 9 bases remaining between them. The CDR3 region has the DNA TGCGCCAGCAGCTTGGCTGCGGGCCTGAACACTGAAGCTTTCTTT. The encoded protein is CASSLAAGLNTEAFF.

On this clone itself: One end of the junction fails to match germline, which may point to a read error. The chain combines TRBV5-1 with TRBJ2-3; no definite D call. The CDR3 loop spans 9 amino acids. Germline CDR1 and CDR2: SGHRS and YFSETQ. This CDR3 reads CASSLQLDF. In nucleotides, the CDR3 is TGCGCCAGCAGCCTGCAACTGGATTTT.

The chain recombines TRBV7-2 with TRBJ2-7; a weak D match, TRBD2 (5 bases). V lost 5 bases and J lost 3, with 14 bases in between. The CDR3 spans 14 residues. Germline V gene sequence: CDR1 SGHTA, CDR2 FQGNSA. CDR3 in amino acids: CASSKNGLVYEQYF. In DNA, the CDR3 is TGTGCCAGCAGCAAAAACGGACTGGTCTACGAGCAGTACTTC.

The chain couples TRBV9 to TRBJ2-5; TRBD2 aligns across 11 bases. The germline V gene has CDR1 SGDLS and CDR2 YYNGEE. The CDR3 is 14 amino acids. V lost 3 bases to trimming and J lost 4 bases; unmatched junction nucleotides: 2. CDR3 DNA sequence: TGTGCCAGCAGCGGGACTAGCGGGCGAGAGACCCAGTACTTC. Translation: CASSGTSGRETQYF.